This T cell receptor beta chain stems from a study of CD8 T cells in ankylosing spondylitis. General observations from the study: A subset of motif variants has previously been described in the synovial fluid and blood of reactive arthritis. Blood from ankylosing spondylitis patients appeared to carry a characteristic roughly 8-variant TCR beta motif.

This clonotype was seen many times. Its antigen remains unidentified. MiXCR, run by TCRdb on the 5' RACE reads, gives a single entry per CDR3 protein. The sample consists of fewer than 80,000 distinct CDR3 sequences, 5.3% of them appearing once. The receptor was derived from a male donor with ankylosing spondylitis or in good health (not recorded which). Sequences were obtained from blood, either unsorted or a sorted T cell fraction (not recorded which).

The CDR3: CASSLYRLGGYEQFF. The CDR3 DNA is TGTGCCAGCAGCTTATACCGTCTAGGGGGCTATGAGCAGTTCTTC. The chain recombines TRBV11-2 with TRBJ2-1; 7 bases agree with TRBD1. V trimming: 2 bases; J trimming: 8 bases; junction bases outside the gene matches: 9. The CDR3 loop spans 15 amino acids. The germline gives CDR1 SGHAT, CDR2 FQNNGV.